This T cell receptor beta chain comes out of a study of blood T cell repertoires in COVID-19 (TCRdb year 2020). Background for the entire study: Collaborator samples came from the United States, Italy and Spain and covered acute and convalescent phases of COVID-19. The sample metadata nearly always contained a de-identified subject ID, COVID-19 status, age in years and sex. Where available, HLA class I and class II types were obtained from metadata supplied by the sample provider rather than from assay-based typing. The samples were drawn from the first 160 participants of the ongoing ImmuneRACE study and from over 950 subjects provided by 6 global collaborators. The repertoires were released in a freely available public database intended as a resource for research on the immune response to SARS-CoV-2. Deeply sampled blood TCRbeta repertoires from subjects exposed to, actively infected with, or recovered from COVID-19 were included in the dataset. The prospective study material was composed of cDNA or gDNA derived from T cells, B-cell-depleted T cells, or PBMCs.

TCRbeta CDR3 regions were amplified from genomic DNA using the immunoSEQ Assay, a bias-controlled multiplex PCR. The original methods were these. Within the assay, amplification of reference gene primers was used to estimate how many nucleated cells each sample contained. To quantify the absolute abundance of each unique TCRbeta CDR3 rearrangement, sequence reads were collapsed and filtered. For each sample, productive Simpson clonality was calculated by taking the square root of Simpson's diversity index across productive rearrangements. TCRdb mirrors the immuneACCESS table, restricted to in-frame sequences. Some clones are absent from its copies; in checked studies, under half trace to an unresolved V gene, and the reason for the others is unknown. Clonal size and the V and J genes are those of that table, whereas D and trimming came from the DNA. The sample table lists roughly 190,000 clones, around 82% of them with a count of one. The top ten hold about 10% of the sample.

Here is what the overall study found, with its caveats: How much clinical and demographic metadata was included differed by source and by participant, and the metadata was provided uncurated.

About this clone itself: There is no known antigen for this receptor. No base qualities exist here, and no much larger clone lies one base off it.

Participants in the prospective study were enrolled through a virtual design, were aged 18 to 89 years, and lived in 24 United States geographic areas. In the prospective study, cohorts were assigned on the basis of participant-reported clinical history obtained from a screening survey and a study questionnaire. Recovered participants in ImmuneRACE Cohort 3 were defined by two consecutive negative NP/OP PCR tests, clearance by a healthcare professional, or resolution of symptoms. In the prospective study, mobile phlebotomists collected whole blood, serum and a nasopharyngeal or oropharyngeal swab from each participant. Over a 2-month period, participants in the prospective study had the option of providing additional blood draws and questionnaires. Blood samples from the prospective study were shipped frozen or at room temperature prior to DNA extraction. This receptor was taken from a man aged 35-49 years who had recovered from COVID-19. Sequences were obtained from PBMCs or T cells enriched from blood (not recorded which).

The nucleotide sequence is TGTGCCAGTAGTACGGTTGACAGTTGGAATCAGCCCCAGCATTTT. It encodes CASSTVDSWNQPQHF. Here the chain combines TRBV19 and TRBJ1-5, with TRBD1 perhaps the D gene, on 5 matching bases. The CDR3 has 15 amino acids, counting the end cysteine and phenylalanine. Left in the record is the CDR3 DNA by itself, 45 bases read in frame from the first base. CDR1 and CDR2 (LNHDA, SQIVND) derive from the germline V gene (reference sequence). V is shortened by 4 bases, J by 4 bases, and the region joining them spans 14 bases.